This record covers a single TCR beta chain. The antigen it binds to is not known. Base-call qualities are not available, and no considerably larger clone is one nucleotide away. The sample's time point, from its label and the paper: baseline before first vaccination. In the paper's terms, the treatment or condition label means: meningococcal conjugate vaccine given as trial control. The vaccinee samples were drawn from two UK trials, COV001 and COV002, one of which was a single-blind randomized controlled phase 2/3 trial testing AZD1222 (ChAdOx1 nCoV-19) in healthy adults. For TCRbeta chain sequencing, PBMC samples from trial participants were taken at day 0 and at day 28 after the second dose. The data belong to a study of T cell responses to AZD1222 COVID-19 vaccine (dated by TCRdb to about 2021). Context from the whole study: A total of approximately 250 trial participants underwent TCR sequencing, of whom about 200 had received two doses of AZD1222 and about 25 had received two doses of the MenACWY control vaccine. Trial participants were enrolled by age into 18-55, 56-69 and 70-plus year subgroups, with roughly 160, 29 and 62 TCR-sequenced participants respectively. Results the study describes overall, beyond this receptor: The whole spike protein was spanned by vaccine-associated CD4 TCRs, and dominant responses were seen in regions 160-218 and 743-854. Conclusions about previously exposed vaccinees are limited because only six or seven AZD1222 recipients were SARS-CoV-2 seropositive at baseline. Most participants were white British and females outnumbered males, and the authors suggested that clonal diversity may have been underestimated. The 56-69-year group was small, and its depth increase did not reach significance, likely because of low power. Because no day 14 peak-response samples were available, repertoires were characterized only after the peak T cell response. A significant rise in spike-specific TCR breadth and depth was observed after two AZD1222 doses relative to day 0 and relative to MenACWY recipients. Nearly half of unique spike-specific TCRs reportedly recognized epitopes outside regions mutated in the B.1.351 and B.1.1.7 variants.

V and J lose 9 bases and 9 bases, and a span of 17 bases separates them. CDR1 and CDR2 are read off the germline V gene (reference sequence) as LNHDA and SQIVND. The CDR3 numbers 12 residues from cysteine through phenylalanine. Kept here is only the CDR3 DNA, which spans 36 bases and is read in frame from base 1. The CDR3 regions of human TCRbeta chains were analyzed by immunosequencing. In the paper's pipeline: TCRs in the repertoires were matched against a reference library of SARS-CoV-2-specific TCRs that had been generated with the MIRA antigen-specificity platform. Breadth was defined as the fraction of unique TCRs that were SARS-CoV-2-associated. Depth was defined as the fraction of total T cells that were SARS-CoV-2-associated. Using the MIRA data, each spike-specific TCR was mapped to the spike region that the TCR reacts to and placed in a CD4 or CD8 class. Log10-transformed breadth and depth values were compared by one-way ANOVA with Sidak's multiple comparisons tests. What TCRdb holds here is the immuneACCESS table cut down to in-frame rearrangements. Part of the clones is not present; checked against another copy, under half of the missing clones reflect an unresolved V gene, and the others are unexplained. V, J and clone size reflect that table, while D and trimming were determined from the DNA. Here the sample has 70,000 to 95,000 clones; around 89% occur a single time. The top ten constitute more than 4.5% of the sample.

The sample here was peripheral blood, taken on day 0 of MenACWY control vaccination. The chain joins TRBV19 to TRBJ1-2; no D gene can be assigned with confidence. This TCR was sampled from an adult in good health. Here the CDR3 is given as CASRESGSRYTF. The base sequence is TGTGCCAGCCGTGAGTCGGGGAGCCGCTACACCTTC.